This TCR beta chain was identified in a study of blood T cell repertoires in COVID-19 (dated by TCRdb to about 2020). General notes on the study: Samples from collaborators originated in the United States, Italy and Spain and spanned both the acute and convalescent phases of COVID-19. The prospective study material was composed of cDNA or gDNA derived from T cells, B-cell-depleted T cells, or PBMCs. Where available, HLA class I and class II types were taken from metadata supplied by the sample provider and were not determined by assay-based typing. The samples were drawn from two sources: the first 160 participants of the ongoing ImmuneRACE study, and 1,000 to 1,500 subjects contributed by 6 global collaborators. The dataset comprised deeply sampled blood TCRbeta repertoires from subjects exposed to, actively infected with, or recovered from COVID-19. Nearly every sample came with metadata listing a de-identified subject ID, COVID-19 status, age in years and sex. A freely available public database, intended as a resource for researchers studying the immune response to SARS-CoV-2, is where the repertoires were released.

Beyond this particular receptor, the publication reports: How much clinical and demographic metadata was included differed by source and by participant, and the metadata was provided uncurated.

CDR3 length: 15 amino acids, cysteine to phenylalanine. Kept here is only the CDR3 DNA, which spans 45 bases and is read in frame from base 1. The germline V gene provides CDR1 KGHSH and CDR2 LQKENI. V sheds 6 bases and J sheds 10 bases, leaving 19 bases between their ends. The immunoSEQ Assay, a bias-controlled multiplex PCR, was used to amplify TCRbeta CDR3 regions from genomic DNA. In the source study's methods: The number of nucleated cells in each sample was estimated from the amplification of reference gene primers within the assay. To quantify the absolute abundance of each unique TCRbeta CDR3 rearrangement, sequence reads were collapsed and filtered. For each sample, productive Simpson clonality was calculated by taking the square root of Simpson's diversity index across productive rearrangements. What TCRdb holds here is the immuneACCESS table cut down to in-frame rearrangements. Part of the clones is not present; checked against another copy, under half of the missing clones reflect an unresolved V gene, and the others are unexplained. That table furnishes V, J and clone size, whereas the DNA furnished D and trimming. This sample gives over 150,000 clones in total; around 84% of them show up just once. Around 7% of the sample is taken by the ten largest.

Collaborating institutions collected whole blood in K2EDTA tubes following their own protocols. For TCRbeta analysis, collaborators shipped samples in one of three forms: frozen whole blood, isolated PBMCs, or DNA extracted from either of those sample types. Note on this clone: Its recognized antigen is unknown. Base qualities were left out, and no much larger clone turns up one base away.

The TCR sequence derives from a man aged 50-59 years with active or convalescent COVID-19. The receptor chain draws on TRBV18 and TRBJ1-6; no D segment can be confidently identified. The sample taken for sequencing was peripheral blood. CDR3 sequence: CASSLEAGNLSPLHF. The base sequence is TGTGCCAGCTCTCTCGAAGCGGGGAATCTCTCACCCCTCCACTTT. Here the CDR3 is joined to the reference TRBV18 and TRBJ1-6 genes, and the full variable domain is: NAGVMQNPRHLVRRRGQEARLRCSPMKGHSHVYWYRQLPEEGLKFMVYLQKENIIDESGMPKERFSAEFPKEGPSILRIQQVVRGDSAAYFCASSLEAGNLSPLHFGNGTRLTVT.